These T cell receptor beta chains were read from a single sample in a study of Graves' ophthalmopathy and Graves' hyperthyroidism. Each CDR3 protein is one row after TCRdb ran MiXCR on the multiplex PCR reads. This table holds some 1.1 million distinct CDR3 sequences, roughly 35% found once. Specimen: peripheral blood or thyroid tissue (not recorded which). Source of these receptors: an adult man with Graves' hyperthyroidism. The CDR3 runs from the conserved cysteine through the conserved F or W. The listing skips clone size in some rows; elsewhere it reads once, few, many or a size class.

v_call clone_size cdr3_aa
TRBV12-3/TRBV12-4 many CASSMGGAWVGYTF
TRBV27 few CASSLSGQVMNTEAFF
TRBV30 - CASGTGVITMAGELFF
TRBV15 - CATSSSGGELFF
TRBV19 - CASSRDRSTNTEAFF
TRBV9 - CASSLRSGTGERLNYGYTF
TRBV15 many CATSREGQYYEQYF
TRBV11-2 few CASSLGLQPRDGYTF
TRBV7-8 - CASSLGPSGYGYTF
TRBV5-8 many CASSTGQDDQPQHF
TRBV5-1 few CASSVSQETQYF
TRBV20-1 few CSAVRSTYEQYF
TRBV10-3 few CASIGVIAGELFF
TRBV25-1 - CASRDAGVLGTEAFF
TRBV7-2 many CASSFLKTSKQYF
TRBV7-9 many CASSKNTEAFF
TRBV4-1 - CASSQVAGANERLFF
TRBV20-1 few CSARAEREAAYEQYF
TRBV19 many CASSTGGGNSPLHF
TRBV9 - CASSVAAPQVYGYTF
TRBV9 - CASSPWEREAYEQYF
TRBV5-1 few CASSLADASEQYF
TRBV27 - CASSLGWASQEQYF
TRBV20-1 - CSAREVVTGTYEQYF
TRBV5-1 - CASSSLGRDYEQYF
TRBV7-8 many CASSLARGLRGLNYGYTF
TRBV7-2 many CASSTAGAEYEQYF
TRBV6-5 many CASGDRYSNQPQHF
TRBV12-3/TRBV12-4 few CASSARQDADGYTF
TRBV29-1 few CSVERVGGETQYF
TRBV7-8 many CASSLGYRGRRNEKLFF
TRBV7-2 - CASSLKGDHTYSGNTIYF
TRBV20-1 - CSARDPGGEEKLFF
TRBV7-9 few CASSPPARWTGELFF
TRBV7-9 many CASSSGQGTYEQYF
TRBV19 few CASSPGPTHEQYF
TRBV7-2 - CASSYGQQYF
TRBV9 - CASSVLQNYGYTF
TRBV29-1 few CSASTGTGYYGYTF
TRBV29-1 many CSVDTGGLYGYTF
TRBV6-6 many CASSASGNPYEQYF
TRBV6-1 - CAGKQGAGETQYF
TRBV2 many CASSILAETQYF
TRBV15 - CAPRGTGNTEAFF
TRBV7-9 - CASSNYGGEQYF
TRBV7-2 many CASSLGGAMNTEAFF
TRBV6-2/TRBV6-3 few CASSKTGTNGYTF
TRBV29-1 - CSAGTKVDTGELFF
TRBV27 few CASSRARGKGETQYF